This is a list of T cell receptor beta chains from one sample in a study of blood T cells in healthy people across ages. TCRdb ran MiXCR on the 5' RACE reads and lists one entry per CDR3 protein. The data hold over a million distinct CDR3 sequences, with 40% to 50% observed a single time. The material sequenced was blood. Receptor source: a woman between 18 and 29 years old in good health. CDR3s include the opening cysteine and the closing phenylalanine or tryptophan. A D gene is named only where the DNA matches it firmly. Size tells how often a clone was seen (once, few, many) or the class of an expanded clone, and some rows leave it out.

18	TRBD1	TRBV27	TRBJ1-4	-	CASSFTQRGQDLGEKLFF	TGTGCCAGCAGTTTTACCCAGAGGGGGCAGGACCTAGGGGAAAAACTGTTTTTT
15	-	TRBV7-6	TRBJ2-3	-	CASSSPEDSTDTQYF	TGTGCCAGCAGCTCCCCGGAGGACTCCACAGATACGCAGTATTTT
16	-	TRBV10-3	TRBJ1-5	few	CAISDHRTVSNQPQHF	TGTGCCATCAGTGACCATAGGACAGTTAGCAATCAGCCCCAGCATTTT
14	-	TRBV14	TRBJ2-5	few	CASSQDPRGETQYF	TGTGCCAGCAGCCAAGACCCCAGGGGAGAGACCCAGTACTTC
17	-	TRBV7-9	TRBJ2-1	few	CASSLAGGASSYNEQFF	TGTGCCAGCAGCTTAGCTGGCGGGGCTAGCTCCTACAATGAGCAGTTCTTC
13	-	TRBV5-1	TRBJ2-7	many	CASSLSGNYEQYF	TGTGCCAGCAGTTTGTCCGGGAACTACGAGCAGTACTTC
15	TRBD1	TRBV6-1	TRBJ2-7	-	CASSEELQGSYEQYF	TGTGCCAGCAGTGAAGAACTACAGGGGAGCTACGAGCAGTACTTC
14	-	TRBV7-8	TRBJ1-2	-	CASSLAGFHYDYTF	TGTGCCAGCAGCTTAGCGGGGTTTCACTATGACTACACCTTC
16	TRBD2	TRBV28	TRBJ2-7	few	CASSAIIAGGRLEQYF	TGTGCCAGCAGTGCAATCATAGCGGGAGGGCGGCTCGAGCAGTACTTC
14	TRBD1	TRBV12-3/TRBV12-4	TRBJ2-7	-	CASREAGTAYEQYF	TGTGCCAGCCGTGAGGCCGGGACAGCGTACGAGCAGTACTTC
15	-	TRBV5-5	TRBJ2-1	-	CASSLDCPLYNEQFF	TGTGCCAGCAGCCTAGACTGTCCTCTCTACAATGAGCAGTTCTTC
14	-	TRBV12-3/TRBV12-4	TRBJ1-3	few	CASKYSGGADTIYF	TGTGCCAGCAAGTATTCGGGGGGCGCGGACACCATATATTTT
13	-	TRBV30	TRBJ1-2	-	CAWRESGGYGYTF	TGTGCCTGGAGGGAGTCCGGAGGCTATGGCTACACCTTC
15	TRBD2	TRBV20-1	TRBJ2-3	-	CSARWTSGYTDTQYF	TGCAGTGCTAGGTGGACTAGCGGATACACAGATACGCAGTATTTT
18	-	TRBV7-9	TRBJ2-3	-	CASSLVPVRAGGTDTQYF	TGTGCCAGCAGCTTGGTCCCGGTTAGGGCCGGTGGTACAGATACGCAGTATTTT
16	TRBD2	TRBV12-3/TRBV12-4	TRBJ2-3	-	CASSSGRAFRTDTQYF	TGTGCCAGCAGTAGCGGGAGGGCGTTCAGGACAGATACGCAGTATTTT
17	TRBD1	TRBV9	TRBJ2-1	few	CASSVEKGTGAYNEQFF	TGTGCCAGCAGCGTAGAGAAGGGGACAGGGGCATACAATGAGCAGTTCTTC
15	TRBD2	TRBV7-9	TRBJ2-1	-	CASSRAAGANNEQFF	TGTGCCAGCAGCCGCGCGGCGGGAGCTAACAATGAGCAGTTCTTC
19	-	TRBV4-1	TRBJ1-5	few	CASSQEDPNRDYAGQPQHF	TGCGCCAGCAGCCAGGAGGACCCGAACAGGGACTATGCAGGTCAGCCCCAGCATTTT
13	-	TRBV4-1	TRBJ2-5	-	CASSQIVRETQYF	TGCGCCAGCAGCCAAATTGTTAGAGAGACCCAGTACTTC
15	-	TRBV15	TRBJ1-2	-	CATSRDRQSSYGYTF	TGTGCCACCAGCAGGGATCGACAGTCTAGCTATGGCTACACCTTC
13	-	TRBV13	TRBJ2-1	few	CASSSRPADEQFF	TGTGCCAGCAGCTCCAGACCGGCGGATGAGCAGTTCTTC
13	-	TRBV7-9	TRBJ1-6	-	CASSPVRNSPLHF	TGTGCCAGCAGCCCCGTTAGGAATTCACCCCTCCACTTT
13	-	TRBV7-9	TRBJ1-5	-	CASSPQDDQPQHF	TGTGCCAGCAGCCCTCAGGACGATCAGCCCCAGCATTTT
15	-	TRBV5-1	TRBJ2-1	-	CASSLEALHYNEQFF	TGCGCCAGCAGCTTGGAGGCCCTTCACTACAATGAGCAGTTCTTC
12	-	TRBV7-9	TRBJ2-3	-	CAITPKPDTQYF	TGTGCCATCACACCGAAGCCAGATACGCAGTATTTT
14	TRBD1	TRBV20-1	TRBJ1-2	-	CSATRDRDSGGYTF	TGCAGTGCCACCCGGGACAGGGATTCAGGTGGCTACACCTTC
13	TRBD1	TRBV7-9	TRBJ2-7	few	CASNLNRGYEQYF	TGTGCCAGCAACCTTAACAGGGGCTACGAGCAGTACTTC
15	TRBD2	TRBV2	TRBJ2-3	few	CASSEVLASADTQYF	TGTGCCAGCAGTGAAGTACTAGCGAGTGCAGATACGCAGTATTTT
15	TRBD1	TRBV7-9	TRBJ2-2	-	CASRRQGVTTGELFF	TGTGCCAGCAGACGACAGGGAGTTACAACCGGGGAGCTGTTTTTT
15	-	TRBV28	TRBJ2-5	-	CASSLNGGWQETQYF	TGTGCCAGCAGTTTAAATGGGGGTTGGCAAGAGACCCAGTACTTC
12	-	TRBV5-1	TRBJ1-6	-	CASSLERQALHF	TGCGCCAGCAGCCTGGAAAGACAGGCCCTCCACTTT
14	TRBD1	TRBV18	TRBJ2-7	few	CASSPGQGLDEQYF	TGTGCCAGCTCACCGGGACAGGGATTGGACGAGCAGTACTTC
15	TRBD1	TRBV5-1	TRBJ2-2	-	CASSPGTGKAGELFF	TGCGCCAGCAGCCCCGGGACAGGGAAGGCCGGGGAGCTGTTTTTT
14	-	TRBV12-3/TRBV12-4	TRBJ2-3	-	CASSQTSQIDTQYF	TGTGCCAGCAGCCAGACTAGTCAGATAGATACGCAGTATTTT
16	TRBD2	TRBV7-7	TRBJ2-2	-	CASSLRLAGGTGELFF	TGTGCTAGCAGCTTAAGACTAGCGGGGGGCACCGGGGAGCTGTTTTTT
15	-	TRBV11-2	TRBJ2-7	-	CASSLERGVQYEQYF	TGTGCCAGCAGCTTAGAAAGGGGAGTCCAGTACGAGCAGTACTTC
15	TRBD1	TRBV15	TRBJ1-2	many	CATSSRGQGNYGYTF	TGTGCCACCAGCAGTCGTGGACAGGGGAACTATGGCTACACCTTC
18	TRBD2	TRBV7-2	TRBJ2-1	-	CASSPSSGAGMTYNEQFF	TGTGCCAGCAGCCCCTCGAGCGGAGCGGGAATGACCTACAATGAGCAGTTCTTC
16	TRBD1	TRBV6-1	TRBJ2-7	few	CASSAGTGPPRYEQYF	TGTGCCAGCAGTGCGGGGACAGGGCCTCCCCGTTACGAGCAGTACTTC
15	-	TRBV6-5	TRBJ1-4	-	CASSRGQYDNEKLFF	TGTGCCAGCAGCCGTGGACAATACGATAATGAAAAACTGTTTTTT
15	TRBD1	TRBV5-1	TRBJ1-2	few	CASRPSRDRNYGYTF	TGCGCCAGCAGACCCTCCAGGGACAGAAACTATGGCTACACCTTC
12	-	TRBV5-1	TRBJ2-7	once	CAGPSGSDEQYF	TGCGCCGGCCCTAGTGGTTCAGACGAGCAGTACTTC
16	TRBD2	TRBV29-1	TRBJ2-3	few	CSVTERSGSVADTQYF	TGCAGCGTGACAGAGAGGAGCGGGAGTGTCGCAGATACGCAGTATTTT
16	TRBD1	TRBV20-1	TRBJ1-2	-	CSARVEDRGQYYGYTF	TGCAGTGCTAGAGTCGAGGACAGGGGGCAGTACTATGGCTACACCTTC
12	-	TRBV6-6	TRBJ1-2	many	CASSGTSDGYTF	TGTGCCAGCTCCGGGACATCAGATGGCTACACCTTC
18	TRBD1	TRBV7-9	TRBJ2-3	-	CASSLRGTGTDPTDTQYF	TGTGCCAGCAGCTTAAGAGGCACCGGGACAGACCCGACAGATACGCAGTATTTT
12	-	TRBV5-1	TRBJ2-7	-	CASSSRAGEQYF	TGCGCCAGCAGCTCCCGAGCGGGCGAGCAGTACTTC
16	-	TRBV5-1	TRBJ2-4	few	CASSLVGLEAKNIQYF	TGCGCCAGCAGCTTGGTGGGACTGGAGGCCAAAAACATTCAGTACTTC
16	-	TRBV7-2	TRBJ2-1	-	CASSPRVASADNEQFF	TGTGCCAGCAGCCCTAGGGTGGCTAGCGCGGACAATGAGCAGTTCTTC
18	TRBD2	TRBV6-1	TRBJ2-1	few	CASRRLAGGLSSYNEQFF	TGTGCCAGCAGGCGACTAGCGGGAGGTCTGAGCTCCTACAATGAGCAGTTCTTC
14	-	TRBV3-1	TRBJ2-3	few	CASSVDTGTDTQYF	TGTGCCAGCAGCGTCGACACAGGCACAGATACGCAGTATTTT
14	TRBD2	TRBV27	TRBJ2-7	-	CASSLSSGRGEQYF	TGTGCCAGCAGTTTATCTAGCGGGAGAGGCGAGCAGTACTTC
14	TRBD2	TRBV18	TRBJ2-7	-	CASSPGTTLYEQYF	TGTGCCAGCTCACCAGGGACTACTTTATACGAGCAGTACTTC
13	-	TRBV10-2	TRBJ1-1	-	CASQTGRNTEAFF	TGCGCCAGTCAGACAGGTCGGAACACTGAAGCTTTCTTT
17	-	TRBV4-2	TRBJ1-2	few	CASSQDGGRSGRYGYTF	TGTGCCAGCAGCCAAGATGGGGGTCGGAGTGGGCGTTATGGCTACACCTTC
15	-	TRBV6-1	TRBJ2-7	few	CAASIKRDTSYEQYF	TGTGCCGCGTCGATAAAAAGGGACACTTCCTACGAGCAGTACTTC
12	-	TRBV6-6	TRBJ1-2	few	CASSSPRWGYTF	TGTGCCAGCAGTTCCCCGCGTTGGGGCTACACCTTC
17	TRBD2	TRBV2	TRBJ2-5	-	CASRKGLAAYSQETQYF	TGTGCCAGCAGGAAGGGCCTAGCGGCTTATTCCCAAGAGACCCAGTACTTC